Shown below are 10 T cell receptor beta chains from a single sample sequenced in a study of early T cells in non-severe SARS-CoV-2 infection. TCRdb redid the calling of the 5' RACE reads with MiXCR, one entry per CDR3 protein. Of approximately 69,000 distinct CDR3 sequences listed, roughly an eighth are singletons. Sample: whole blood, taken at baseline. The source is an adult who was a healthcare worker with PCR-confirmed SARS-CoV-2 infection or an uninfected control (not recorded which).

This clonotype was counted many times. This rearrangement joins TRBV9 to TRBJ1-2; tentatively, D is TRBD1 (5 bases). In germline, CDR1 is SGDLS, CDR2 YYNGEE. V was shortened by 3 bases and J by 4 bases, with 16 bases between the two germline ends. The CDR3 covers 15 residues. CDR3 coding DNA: TGTGCCAGCAGCGCGGGGGGAAGCGGCTTCTATGGCTACACCTTC. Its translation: CASSAGGSGFYGYTF.

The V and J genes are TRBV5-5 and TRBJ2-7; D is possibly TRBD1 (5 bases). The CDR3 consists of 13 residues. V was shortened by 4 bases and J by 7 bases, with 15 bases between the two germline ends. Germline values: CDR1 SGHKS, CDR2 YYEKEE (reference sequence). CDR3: CASSDQGSWEQYF. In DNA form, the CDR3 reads TGTGCCAGCAGCGATCAGGGATCGTGGGAGCAGTACTTC.

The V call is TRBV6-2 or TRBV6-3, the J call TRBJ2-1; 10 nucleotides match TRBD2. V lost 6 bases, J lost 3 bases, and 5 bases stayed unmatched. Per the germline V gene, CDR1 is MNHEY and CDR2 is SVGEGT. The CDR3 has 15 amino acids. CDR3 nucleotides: TGTGCCAGCAGCCGGACTAGCGGAATCTACAATGAGCAGTTCTTC. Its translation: CASSRTSGIYNEQFF.

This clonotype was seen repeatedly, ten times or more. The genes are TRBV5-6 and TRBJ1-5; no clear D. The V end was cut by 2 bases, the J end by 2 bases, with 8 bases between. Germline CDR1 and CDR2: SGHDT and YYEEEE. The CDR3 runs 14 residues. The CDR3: CASSFWVGNQPQHF. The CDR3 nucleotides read TGTGCCAGCAGCTTCTGGGTTGGCAATCAGCCCCAGCATTTT.

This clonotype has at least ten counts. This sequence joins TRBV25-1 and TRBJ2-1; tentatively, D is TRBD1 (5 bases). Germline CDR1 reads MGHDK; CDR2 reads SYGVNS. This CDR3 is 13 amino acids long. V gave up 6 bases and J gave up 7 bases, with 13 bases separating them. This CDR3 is CASRGTGPNEQFF. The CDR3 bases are TGTGCCAGCAGGGGAACAGGACCTAATGAGCAGTTCTTC.

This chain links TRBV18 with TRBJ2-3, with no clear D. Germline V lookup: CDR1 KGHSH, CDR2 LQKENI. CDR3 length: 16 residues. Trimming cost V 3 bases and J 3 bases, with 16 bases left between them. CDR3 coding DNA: TGTGCCAGCTCACCCCGGTCACAAATGAGAACAGATACGCAGTATTTT. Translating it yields CASSPRSQMRTDTQYF.

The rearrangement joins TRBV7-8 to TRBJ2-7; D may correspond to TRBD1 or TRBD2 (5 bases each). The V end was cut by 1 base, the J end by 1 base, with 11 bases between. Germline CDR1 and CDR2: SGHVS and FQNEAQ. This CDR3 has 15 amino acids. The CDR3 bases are TGTGCCAGCAGCTTAGTTAGGGACGGATCCTACGAGCAGTACTTC. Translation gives CASSLVRDGSYEQYF. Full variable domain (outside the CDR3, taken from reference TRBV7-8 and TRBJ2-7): GAGVSQSPRYKVAKRGQDVALRCDPISGHVSLFWYQQALGQGPEFLTYFQNEAQLDKSGLPSDRFFAERPEGSVSTLKIQRTQQEDSAVYLCASSLVRDGSYEQYFGPGTRLTVT.

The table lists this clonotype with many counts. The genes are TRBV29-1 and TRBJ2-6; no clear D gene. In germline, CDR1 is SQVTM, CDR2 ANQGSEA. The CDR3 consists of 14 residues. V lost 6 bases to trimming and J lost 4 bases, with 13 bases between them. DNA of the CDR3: TGCAGCGTCGCCCATTCCGTCGGGGCCAACGTCCTGACTTTC. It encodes CSVAHSVGANVLTF. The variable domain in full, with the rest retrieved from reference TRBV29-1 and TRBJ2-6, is SAVISQKPSRDICQRGTSLTIQCQVDSQVTMMFWYRQQPGQSLTLIATANQGSEATYESGFVIDKFPISRPNLTFSTLTVSNMSPEDSSIYLCSVAHSVGANVLTFGAGSRLTVL.

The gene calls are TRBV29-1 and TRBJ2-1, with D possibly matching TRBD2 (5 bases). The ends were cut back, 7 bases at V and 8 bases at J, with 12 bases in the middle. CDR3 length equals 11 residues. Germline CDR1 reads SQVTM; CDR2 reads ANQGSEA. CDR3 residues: CSDTRGHEQFF. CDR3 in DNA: TGCAGCGACACCCGGGGTCATGAGCAGTTCTTC.

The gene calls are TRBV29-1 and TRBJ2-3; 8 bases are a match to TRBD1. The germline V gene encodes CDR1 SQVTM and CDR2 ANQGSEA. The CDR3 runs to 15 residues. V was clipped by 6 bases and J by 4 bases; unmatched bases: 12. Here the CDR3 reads CSVAAGQGPADTQYF. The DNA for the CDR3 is TGCAGCGTGGCAGCTGGACAGGGTCCCGCAGATACGCAGTATTTT.